The 8 T cell receptor beta chains below all came from one sample that was sequenced in a study of early T cells in non-severe SARS-CoV-2 infection. TCRdb reprocessed the 5' RACE reads with MiXCR, giving one entry per CDR3 protein. The table lists some 50,000 distinct CDR3 sequences, over 9.5% of them singletons. What was sequenced was whole blood. The receptors stem from an adult who was a healthcare worker with PCR-confirmed SARS-CoV-2 infection or an uninfected control (not recorded which).

The genes are TRBV20-1 and TRBJ2-1, with D possibly being TRBD1 (6 bases). This CDR3 spans 16 amino acids. V lost 1 base to trimming and J lost 0 bases, with 13 bases between them. CDR1 and CDR2 from the germline V gene are DFQATT and SNEGSKA (reference sequence). The CDR3 is CSARATTGRSYNEQFF. The CDR3 coding sequence is TGCAGTGCTAGAGCTACGACAGGTCGCTCCTACAATGAGCAGTTCTTC.

This clonotype was picked up a small number of times. The V and J genes are TRBV7-2 and TRBJ1-3; D possibly corresponds to TRBD1 (6 bases). The V end lost 5 bases, the J end lost 7 bases, and 12 bases lay between the germline ends. The CDR3 length is 13 residues. The V gene's germline CDR1 is SGHTA and CDR2 FQGNSA. The CDR3 region is CASSPGTRNTIYF. The DNA of the CDR3 is TGTGCCAGCAGCCCAGGGACACGGAACACCATATATTTT.

This clonotype was detected only a few times. This chain connects TRBV14 to TRBJ2-3; D gene unclear. The CDR3 totals 17 residues. Trimming took off 0 bases at V and 5 bases at J, with 18 bases between the two ends. Germline lookup yields CDR1 SGHDN and CDR2 FVKESK. The CDR3 DNA reads as TGTGCCAGCAGCCAAGATCAGAGCGCCCATTGGGGAGATACGCAGTATTTT. Its translation is CASSQDQSAHWGDTQYF. The variable domain in full, completed from reference TRBV14 and TRBJ2-3, reads EAGVTQFPSHSVIEKGQTVTLRCDPISGHDNLYWYRRVMGKEIKFLLHFVKESKQDESGMPNNRFLAERTGGTYSTLKVQPAELEDSGVYFCASSQDQSAHWGDTQYFGPGTRLTVL.

This clonotype was seen many times. J is TRBJ2-7 and V is TRBV7-2; D remains ambiguous. CDR3 length: 20 amino acids. Trimming left V 1 base short and J 5 bases short, with 30 bases between. From germline, CDR1 is SGHTA and CDR2 FQGNSA. DNA for the CDR3: TGTGCCAGCAGCTTAGAGTCAGACCCGCTAACTAAGGATAACGTCCACGAGCAGTACTTC. Its translation is CASSLESDPLTKDNVHEQYF. Combining the CDR3 with reference TRBV7-2 and TRBJ2-7 gives the whole variable domain GAGVSQSPSNKVTEKGKDVELRCDPISGHTALYWYRQSLGQGLEFLIYFQGNSAPDKSGLPSDRFSAERTGGSVSTLTIQRTQQEDSAVYLCASSLESDPLTKDNVHEQYFGPGTRLTVT.

This clonotype was counted only a few times. This chain joins TRBV5-1 and TRBJ1-2; possible D gene TRBD1, 5 bases. V gave up 3 bases and J gave up 3 bases, with 18 bases separating them. There are 16 residues in the CDR3. Germline assignment: CDR1 SGHRS and CDR2 YFSETQ. CDR3 loop: CASSSSGTDSHYGYTF. The CDR3 coding sequence is TGCGCCAGCAGCTCGTCCGGGACGGACTCACACTATGGCTACACCTTC.

This clonotype has just a few counts. V is TRBV12-3 or TRBV12-4 and J is TRBJ1-1; perhaps TRBD1 as D (5 bases). This CDR3 contains 13 residues. V was pared by 6 bases and J by 4 bases, with 12 bases between. The CDR3 bases are TGTGCCAGCAGGCCTACAGGAATCACTGAAGCTTTCTTT. Its translation is CASRPTGITEAFF.

V usage is TRBV10-3 and J usage is TRBJ2-7, with D possibly matching TRBD1 (6 bases). V was pared by 7 bases and J by 0 bases, with 13 bases between. CDR3 length equals 14 residues. Germline V CDR1 and CDR2: ENHRY, SYGVKD. CDR3 DNA: TGTGCCATCAAGGCAACAGGGTCCTCCTACGAGCAGTACTTC. Protein product: CAIKATGSSYEQYF.

This clonotype has only a few counts. This rearrangement joins TRBV7-3 to TRBJ2-2; no firm D call. Trimming took 1 base from V and 6 from J, leaving 12 bases between them. CDR3 length: 15 residues. The V gene's germline CDR1 is SGHTA and CDR2 FQGTGA. CDR3 residues: CASSLNSPSSGELFF. The CDR3 nucleotides read TGTGCCAGCAGCTTAAATTCCCCGTCGTCCGGGGAGCTGTTTTTT.